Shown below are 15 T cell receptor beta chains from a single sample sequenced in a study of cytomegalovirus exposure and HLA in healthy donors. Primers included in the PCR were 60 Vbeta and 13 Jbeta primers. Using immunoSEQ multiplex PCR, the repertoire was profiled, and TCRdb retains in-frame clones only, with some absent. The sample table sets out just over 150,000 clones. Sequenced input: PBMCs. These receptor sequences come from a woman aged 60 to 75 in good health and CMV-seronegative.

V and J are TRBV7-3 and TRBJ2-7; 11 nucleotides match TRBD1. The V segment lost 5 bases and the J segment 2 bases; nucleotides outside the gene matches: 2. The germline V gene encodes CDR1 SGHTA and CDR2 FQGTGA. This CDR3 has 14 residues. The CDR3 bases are TGTGCCAGCAGCAAGGGACAGGGGGCCTACGAGCAGTACTTC. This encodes CASSKGQGAYEQYF.

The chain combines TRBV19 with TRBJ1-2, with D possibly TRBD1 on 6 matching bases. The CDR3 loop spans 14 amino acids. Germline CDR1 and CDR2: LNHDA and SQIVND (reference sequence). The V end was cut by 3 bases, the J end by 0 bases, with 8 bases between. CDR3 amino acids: CASSIRDTNYGYTF. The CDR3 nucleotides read TGTGCCAGTAGTATCCGGGACACTAACTATGGCTACACCTTC.

The CDR3 reads CASSLIKRGSYEQYF. The CDR3 nucleotides are TGTGCCAGCAGTTTAATTAAGCGGGGGTCCTACGAGCAGTACTTC. The chain employs TRBV27 and TRBJ2-7; 8 nucleotides match TRBD2. This CDR3 spans 15 amino acids. V lost 2 bases and J lost 1; bases outside the gene matches: 4. Looked up from germline, CDR1 is MNHEY and CDR2 is SMNVEV (reference sequence).

The CDR3 nucleotides are TGTGCCATCAGCTCGAGCGGGATGACCAAAAACATTCAGTACTTC. It is translated as CAISSSGMTKNIQYF. The genes are TRBV10-3 and TRBJ2-4; 7 bases line up with TRBD2. The CDR3 has 15 residues. Germline trimming cut 6 bases from V and 2 bases from J; bases unmatched to any gene: 7. Germline V gives CDR1 ENHRY, CDR2 SYGVKD.

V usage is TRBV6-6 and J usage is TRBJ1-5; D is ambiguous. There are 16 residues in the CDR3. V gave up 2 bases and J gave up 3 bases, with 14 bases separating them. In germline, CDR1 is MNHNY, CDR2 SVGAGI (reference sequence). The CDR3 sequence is CASSYALRGTNQPQHF. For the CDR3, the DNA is TGTGCCAGCAGTTACGCGTTGCGGGGTACCAATCAGCCCCAGCATTTT.

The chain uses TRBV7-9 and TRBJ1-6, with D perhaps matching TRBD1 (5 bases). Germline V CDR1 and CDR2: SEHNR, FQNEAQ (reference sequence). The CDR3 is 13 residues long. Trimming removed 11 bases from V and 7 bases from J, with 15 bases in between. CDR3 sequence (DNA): TGTGCCGCGACGGGGGTTTGGAATTCACCCCTCCACTTT. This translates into CAATGVWNSPLHF.

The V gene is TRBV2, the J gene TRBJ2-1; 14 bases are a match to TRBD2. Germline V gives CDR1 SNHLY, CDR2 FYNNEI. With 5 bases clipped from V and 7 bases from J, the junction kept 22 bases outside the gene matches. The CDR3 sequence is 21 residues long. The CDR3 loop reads CASSYYRGTSGSKGLWNEQFF. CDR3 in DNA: TGTGCCAGCAGTTATTATAGAGGGACTAGCGGGAGCAAAGGGCTCTGGAATGAGCAGTTCTTC.

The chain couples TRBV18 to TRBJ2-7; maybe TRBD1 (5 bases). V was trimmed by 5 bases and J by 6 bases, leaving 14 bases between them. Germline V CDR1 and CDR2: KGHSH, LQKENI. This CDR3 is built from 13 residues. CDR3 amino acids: CASSETASSEQYF. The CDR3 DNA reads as TGTGCCAGCTCAGAGACAGCCTCGTCCGAGCAGTACTTC.

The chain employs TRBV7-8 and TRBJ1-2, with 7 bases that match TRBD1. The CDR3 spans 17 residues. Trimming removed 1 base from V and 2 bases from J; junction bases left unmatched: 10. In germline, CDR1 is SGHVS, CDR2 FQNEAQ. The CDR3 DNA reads TGTGCCAGCAGCTTAGGAACAGGGGTGAGAGGCAACTATGGCTACACCTTC. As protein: CASSLGTGVRGNYGYTF.

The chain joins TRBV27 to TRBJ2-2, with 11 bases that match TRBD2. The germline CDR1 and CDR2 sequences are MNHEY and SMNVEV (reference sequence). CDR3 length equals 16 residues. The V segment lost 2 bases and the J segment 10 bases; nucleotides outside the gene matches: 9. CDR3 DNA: TGTGCCAGCAGTTTAGAACTAGCGGGAGTTGGTTCGGAGCTGTTTTTT. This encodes CASSLELAGVGSELFF.

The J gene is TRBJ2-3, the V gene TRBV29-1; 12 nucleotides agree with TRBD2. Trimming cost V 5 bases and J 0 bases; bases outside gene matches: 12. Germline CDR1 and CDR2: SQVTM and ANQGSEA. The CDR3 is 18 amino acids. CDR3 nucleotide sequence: TGCAGCGTTTCAGGGACTAGCGGGCCCTCGACTAGCACAGATACGCAGTATTTT. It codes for CSVSGTSGPSTSTDTQYF.

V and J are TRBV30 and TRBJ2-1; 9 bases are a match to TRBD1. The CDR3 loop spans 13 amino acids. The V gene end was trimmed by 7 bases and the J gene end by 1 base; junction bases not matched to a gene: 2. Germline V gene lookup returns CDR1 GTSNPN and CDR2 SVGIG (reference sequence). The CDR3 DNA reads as TGTGCCTTGGACAGGGGTTCCTACAATGAGCAGTTCTTC. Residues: CALDRGSYNEQFF.

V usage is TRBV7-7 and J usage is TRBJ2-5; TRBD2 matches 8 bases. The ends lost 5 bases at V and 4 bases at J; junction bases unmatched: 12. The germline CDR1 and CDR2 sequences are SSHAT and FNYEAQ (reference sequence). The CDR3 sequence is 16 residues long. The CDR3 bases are TGTGCCAGCAGCCTCCGCCCCAGCGGGAGAGGAGAGACCCAGTACTTC. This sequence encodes CASSLRPSGRGETQYF.

CDR3 bases: TGTGCCAGCAGCCGGACTTTAGCGGGGTACAATGAGCAGTTCTTC. Its protein is CASSRTLAGYNEQFF. V is TRBV7-2 and J is TRBJ2-1; TRBD2 matches 8 bases. CDR1 and CDR2 from the germline V gene are SGHTA and FQGNSA. V shed 5 bases and J 4 bases; nucleotides not matched to a gene: 7. The CDR3 covers 15 residues.

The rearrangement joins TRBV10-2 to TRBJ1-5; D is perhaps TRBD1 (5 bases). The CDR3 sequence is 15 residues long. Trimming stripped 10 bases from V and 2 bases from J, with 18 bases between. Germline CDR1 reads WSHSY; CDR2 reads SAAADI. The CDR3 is CATRGGSLGNQPQHF. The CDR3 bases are TGCGCCACCCGGGGCGGGAGTTTGGGCAATCAGCCCCAGCATTTT.